The 11 T cell receptor beta chains listed next were all sequenced from one sample in a study of control samples from healthy donors and cancer patients. Method: immunoSEQ multiplex PCR; TCRdb's copy keeps in-frame clones and lacks some. The sample records around 18,000 clones, 85% to 90% being singletons. The sequenced sample was PBMCs. The receptors originated from an older woman with colorectal cancer.

The count of this clone is one. The V call is TRBV21-1, the J call TRBJ2-7; TRBD2, the D gene given by the table, was not confirmed from the DNA. TRBV21-1 is a recognized pseudogene. The length of the CDR3 is 17 residues. The CDR3 DNA sequence: TGTGCCAGCCGGCCGGGGACTAGCGGGAGTTCCACCTACGAGCAGTACTTC. Its translation: CASRPGTSGSSTYEQYF.

The chain recombines TRBV6-5 with TRBJ2-1; TRBD2 matches at 15 bases. Germline trimming cut 5 bases from V and 15 bases from J; bases unmatched to any gene: 8. Germline values: CDR1 MNHEY, CDR2 SVGAGI. The CDR3 extends over 14 amino acids. The chain's CDR3 is CASSITGTSGRLFF. The CDR3 nucleotides read TGTGCCAGCAGTATTACCGGGACTAGCGGGAGGCTGTTCTTC.

The J gene is TRBJ2-5, the V gene TRBV9; 7 positions agree with TRBD1. Germline-derived CDR1 and CDR2 are SGDLS and YYNGEE. The CDR3 loop spans 16 amino acids. After removal of 1 base from V and 5 bases from J, the junction contained 11 bases not matched to a gene. DNA of the CDR3: TGTGCCAGCAGCGTAAACACGCGGATGGACAGGGAGACCCAGTACTTC. It specifies CASSVNTRMDRETQYF.

The chain joins TRBV7-6 to TRBJ1-1; D is unclear. The CDR3 spans 15 residues. V lost 5 bases and J lost 0, with 13 bases in between. The germline V gene encodes CDR1 SGHVS and CDR2 FNYEAQ. Here the CDR3 reads CASSLTSFMNTEAFF. DNA for the CDR3: TGTGCCAGCAGCCTCACCAGTTTCATGAACACTGAAGCTTTCTTT.

The chain carries TRBV11-2 and TRBJ2-2, with D perhaps matching TRBD1 or TRBD2 (5 bases each). Germline lookup yields CDR1 SGHAT and CDR2 FQNNGV. The V end lost 4 bases, the J end lost 5 bases, and 5 bases lay between the germline ends. The CDR3 contains 12 residues. The CDR3 bases are TGTGCCAGCAGCTGGGGGACCGGGGAGCTGTTTTTT. Translating it yields CASSWGTGELFF.

The rearrangement joins TRBV15 to TRBJ2-5; D is undetermined. This CDR3 contains 11 residues. Trimming cost V 1 base and J 4 bases, with 1 base left between them. Germline CDR1 and CDR2: LNHNV and YYDKDF (reference sequence). The CDR3 coding sequence is TGTGCCACCAGCAGAGGAGAGACCCAGTACTTC. Translation: CATSRGETQYF.

The chain employs TRBV7-9 and TRBJ2-7, with 8 bases lining up with TRBD1. The germline V gene has CDR1 SEHNR and CDR2 FQNEAQ (reference sequence). The CDR3 has 14 residues. The V segment lost 6 bases and the J segment 5 bases; nucleotides outside the gene matches: 9. As DNA, the CDR3 is TGTGCCAGCAGACTTGGACAGGGTAAGAACGAGCAGTACTTC. This encodes CASRLGQGKNEQYF.

CDR3 in amino acids: CASSIPGRSTDTQYF. CDR3 in DNA: TGTGCCAGTAGTATCCCAGGACGGAGCACAGATACGCAGTATTTT. The V and J genes are TRBV19 and TRBJ2-3; D gene ambiguous. The CDR3 is 15 residues long. The V end was cut by 3 bases, the J end by 0 bases, with 10 bases between. Germline CDR1 reads LNHDA; CDR2 reads SQIVND (reference sequence).

The table lists this clone with a count of one. The chain is built from TRBV7-9 and TRBJ2-5; tentative D call: TRBD2 (6 bases). The V and J ends lost 4 bases and 5 bases respectively, with 14 bases between them. The CDR3 length is 14 residues. CDR1 is SEHNR and CDR2 is FQNEAQ in the germline V gene (reference sequence). Here the CDR3 reads CASSWVTSTETQYF. CDR3 sequence (DNA): TGTGCCAGCAGCTGGGTGACTAGTACGGAGACCCAGTACTTC. Supplemented by reference TRBV7-9 and TRBJ2-5, the full variable domain reads DTGVSQNPRHKITKRGQNVTFRCDPISEHNRLYWYRQTLGQGPEFLTYFQNEAQLEKSRLLSDRFSAERPKGSFSTLEIQRTEQGDSAMYLCASSWVTSTETQYFGPGTRLLVL.

V is TRBV16 and J is TRBJ2-1; no firm D call. Trimming cost V 1 base and J 6 bases, with 7 bases left between them. The CDR3 has 13 residues. Germline lookup yields CDR1 KGHSY and CDR2 FQNENV. The CDR3 reads CASSQLEINEQFF. CDR3 nucleotide sequence: TGTGCCAGCAGCCAATTAGAAATCAATGAGCAGTTCTTC.

The table lists this clone with a count of one. The CDR3: CASSYHLTAGGPTDTQYF. The CDR3 coding sequence is TGTGCCAGCAGTTACCATCTAACAGCGGGAGGGCCCACAGATACGCAGTATTTT. The V call is TRBV6-2 or TRBV6-3, the J call TRBJ2-3; 10 positions agree with TRBD2. This CDR3 region has 18 residues. The germline gives CDR1 MNHEY, CDR2 SVGEGT. The V segment lost 2 bases and the J segment 2 bases; nucleotides outside the gene matches: 10.